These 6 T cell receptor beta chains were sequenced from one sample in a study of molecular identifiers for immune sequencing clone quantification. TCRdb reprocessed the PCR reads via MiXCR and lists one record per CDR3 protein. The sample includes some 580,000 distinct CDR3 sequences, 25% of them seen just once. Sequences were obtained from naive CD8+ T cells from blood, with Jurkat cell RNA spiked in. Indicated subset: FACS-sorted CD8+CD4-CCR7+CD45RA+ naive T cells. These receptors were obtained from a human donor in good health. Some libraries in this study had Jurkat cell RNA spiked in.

CDR3 sequence (DNA): TGTGCCACCAGTGATCCCGTTGGAGCGCCCACGGGACCCTACGAGCAGTACTTC. This gives the protein CATSDPVGAPTGPYEQYF. The chain couples TRBV24-1 to TRBJ2-7, with D perhaps TRBD1 or TRBD2 (5 bases each). V was clipped by 3 bases and J by 2 bases, with 22 bases between them. CDR1 and CDR2 (germline): KGHDR, SFDVKD. The CDR3 consists of 18 residues.

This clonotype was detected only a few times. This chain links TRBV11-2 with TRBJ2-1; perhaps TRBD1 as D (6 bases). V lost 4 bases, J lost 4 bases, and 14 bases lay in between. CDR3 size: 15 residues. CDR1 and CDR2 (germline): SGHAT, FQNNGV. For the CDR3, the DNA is TGTGCCAGCAGCTCGGACAGCCAAGAATACAATGAGCAGTTCTTC. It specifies CASSSDSQEYNEQFF. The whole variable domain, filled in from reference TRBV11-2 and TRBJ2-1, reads EAGVAQSPRYKIIEKRQSVAFWCNPISGHATLYWYQQILGQGPKLLIQFQNNGVVDDSQLPKDRFSAERLKGVDSTLKIQPAKLEDSAVYLCASSSDSQEYNEQFFGPGTRLTVL.

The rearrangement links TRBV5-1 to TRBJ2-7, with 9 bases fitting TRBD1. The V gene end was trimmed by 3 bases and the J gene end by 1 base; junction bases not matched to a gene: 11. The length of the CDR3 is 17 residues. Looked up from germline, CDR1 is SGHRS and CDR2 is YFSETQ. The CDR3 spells CASSSGQGGRASYEQYF. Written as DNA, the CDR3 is TGCGCCAGCAGCTCGGGACAGGGTGGACGGGCGTCCTACGAGCAGTACTTC.

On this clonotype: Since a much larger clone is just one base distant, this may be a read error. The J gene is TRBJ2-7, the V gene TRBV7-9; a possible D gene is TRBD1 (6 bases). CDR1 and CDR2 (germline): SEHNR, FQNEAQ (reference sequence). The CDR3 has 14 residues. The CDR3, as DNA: TGTGCCAGCAGCTTCCGGGACAAGTCCTACGGGCAGTACTTC. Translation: CASSFRDKSYGQYF.

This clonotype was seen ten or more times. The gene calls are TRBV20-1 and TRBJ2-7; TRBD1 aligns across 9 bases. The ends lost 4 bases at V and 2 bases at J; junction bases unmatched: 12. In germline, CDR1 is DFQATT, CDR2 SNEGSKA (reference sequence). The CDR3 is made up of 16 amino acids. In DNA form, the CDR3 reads TGCAGTGCTACGAATTTCCGGGACAGGGCAACCTACGAGCAGTACTTC. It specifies CSATNFRDRATYEQYF.

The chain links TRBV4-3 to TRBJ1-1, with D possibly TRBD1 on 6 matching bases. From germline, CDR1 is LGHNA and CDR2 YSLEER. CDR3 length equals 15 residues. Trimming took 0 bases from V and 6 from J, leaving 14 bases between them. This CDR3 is CASSQDLYREAEAFF. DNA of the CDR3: TGCGCCAGCAGCCAAGATCTCTACAGGGAGGCTGAAGCTTTCTTT.